This T cell receptor (beta chain) was obtained from a study of T-cell memory formation after mild COVID-19. 5'RACE with constant-segment primers yielded barcoded, UMI-tagged TCR alpha and TCR beta cDNA libraries. TCRdb ran MiXCR on the 5' RACE reads and lists one entry per CDR3 protein. In the table there are some 290,000 distinct CDR3 sequences, roughly 17% of which are singletons. Trimming removed 2 bases from V and 4 bases from J, with 12 bases in between. This CDR3 has 15 residues. The chain couples TRBV23-1 to TRBJ2-1; D gene ambiguous. TRBV23-1 is filed as an ORF, its function uncertain. This clonotype was obtained from a man in his late teens or twenties who had mild COVID-19 (a few samples of this study predate the infection). Cell type and time point are not known. Sequencing input: PBMCs or a T cell subset sorted from them (not recorded which). The CDR3 is CASSQPGHSYNEQFF. The DNA of the CDR3 is TGCGCCAGCAGTCAACCGGGCCACTCGTACAATGAGCAGTTCTTC.